This T cell receptor beta chain was captured by sequencing in a study of vaccination and CD4 T cells after COVID-19. Whole-study context: Cultures serving as controls received a peptide pool (CEFX or HIV-1 Nef) or no peptide. Study-level findings and limits: A nonsignificant rise from around 20 to 38 was seen in the median number of SARS-CoV-2-reactive clonotypes. Within the convalescent patients, spike mono-reactivity was found in 304 of 307 vaccine-specific clones.

The Oncomine TCR Beta short-read assay sequenced DNA from cultured CD4+ T cells. MiXCR was run by TCRdb on the PCR reads, yielding one entry per CDR3 protein. The sample has roughly 20,000 distinct CDR3 sequences; 45% to 55% are singletons. Treatment in this sample: 10-day PBMC culture with coronavirus spike peptide pools or control peptides (ViraFEST assay). ViraFEST used peptide pools to expand antigen-specific T cells before TCR sequencing. Germline CDR1 DFQATT, CDR2 SNEGSKA (reference sequence). The CDR3 covers 14 residues. V lost 0 bases to trimming and J lost 7 bases, with 15 bases between them. About this clonotype: The antigen remains undetermined.

Sequencing was carried out using CD4+ T cells from blood, cultured in vitro. The V and J genes are TRBV20-1 and TRBJ1-2; D unresolved. The clonotype was recovered from a human donor who had recovered from COVID-19. The CDR3 DNA reads TGCAGTGCTAGAGAATCAGGACCCCCCTCTGGCTACACCTTC. This gives the protein CSARESGPPSGYTF.